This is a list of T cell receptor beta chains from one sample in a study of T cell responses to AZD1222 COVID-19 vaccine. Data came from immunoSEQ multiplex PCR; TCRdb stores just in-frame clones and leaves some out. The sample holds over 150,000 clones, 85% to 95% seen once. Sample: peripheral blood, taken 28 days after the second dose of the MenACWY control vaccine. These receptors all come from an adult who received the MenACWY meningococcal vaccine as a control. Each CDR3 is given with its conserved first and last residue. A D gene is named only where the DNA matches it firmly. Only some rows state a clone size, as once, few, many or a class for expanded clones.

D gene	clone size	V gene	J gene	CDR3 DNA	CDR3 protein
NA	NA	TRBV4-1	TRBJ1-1	TGCGCCAGCAGCAAAGGGGCGACCGGGGGTATGAACACTGAAGCTTTCTTT	CASSKGATGGMNTEAFF
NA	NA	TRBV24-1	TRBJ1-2	TGTGCCACCAGCCAGACAGGTCCTACCTATGGCTACACCTTC	CATSQTGPTYGYTF
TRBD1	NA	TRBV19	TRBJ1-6	TGTGCCAGTAGGTGGACAGGGAGGGAATCACCCCTCCACTTT	CASRWTGRESPLHF
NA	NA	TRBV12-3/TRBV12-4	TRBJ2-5	TGTGCCAGCAGTTTTGGGGGAAGGGAGACCCAGTACTTC	CASSFGGRETQYF
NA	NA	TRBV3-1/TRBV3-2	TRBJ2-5	TGTGCCAGCAGCCGTCCTAAAGAGACCCAGTACTTC	CASSRPKETQYF
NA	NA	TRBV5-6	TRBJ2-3	TGTGCCAGCAGCAGTCGGGGGAGTAGCACAGATACGCAGTATTTT	CASSSRGSSTDTQYF
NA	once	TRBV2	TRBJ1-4	TGTGCCAGCAGGGGGGACGGGTCAGGTGAAAAACTGTTTTTT	CASRGDGSGEKLFF
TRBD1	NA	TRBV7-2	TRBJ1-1	TGTGCCAGCACCCTGACAGGGCCAAACACTGAAGCTTTCTTT	CASTLTGPNTEAFF
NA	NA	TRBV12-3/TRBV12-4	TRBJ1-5	TGTGCCAGCAGTTTCGGCAATCAGCCCCAGCATTTT	CASSFGNQPQHF
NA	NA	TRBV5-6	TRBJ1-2	TGTGCCAGCAGCTTGGTGGGACAAGCTAACTATGGCTACACCTTC	CASSLVGQANYGYTF
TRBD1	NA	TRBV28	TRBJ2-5	TGTGCCAGCAGTTCGCCCGGGACAGCGTCAGGGGAGACCCAGTACTTC	CASSSPGTASGETQYF
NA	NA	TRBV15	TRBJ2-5	TGTGCCACCAGCCTCGAAACACTAGCATCCGCCCAAGAGACCCAGTACTTC	CATSLETLASAQETQYF
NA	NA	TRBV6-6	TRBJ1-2	TGTGCCGGTCTGGGGGGGCGTATCTATGGCTACACCTTC	CAGLGGRIYGYTF